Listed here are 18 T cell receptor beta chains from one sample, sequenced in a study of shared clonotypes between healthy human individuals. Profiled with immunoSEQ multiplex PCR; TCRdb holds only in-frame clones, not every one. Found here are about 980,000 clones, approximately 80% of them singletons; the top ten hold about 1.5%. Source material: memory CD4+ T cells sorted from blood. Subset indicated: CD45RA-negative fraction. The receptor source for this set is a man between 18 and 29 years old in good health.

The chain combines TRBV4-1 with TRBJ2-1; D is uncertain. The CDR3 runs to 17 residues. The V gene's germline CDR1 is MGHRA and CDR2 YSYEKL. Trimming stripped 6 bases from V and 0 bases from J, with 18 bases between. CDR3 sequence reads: CASSAELELSSYNEQFF. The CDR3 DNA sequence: TGCGCCAGCAGTGCCGAGCTGGAGCTCAGCTCCTACAATGAGCAGTTCTTC.

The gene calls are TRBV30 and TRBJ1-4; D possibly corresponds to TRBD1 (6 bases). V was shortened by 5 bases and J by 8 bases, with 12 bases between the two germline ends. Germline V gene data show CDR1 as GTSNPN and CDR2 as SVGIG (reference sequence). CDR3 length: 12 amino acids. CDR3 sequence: CAWGGLEEKLFF. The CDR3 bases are TGTGCCTGGGGGGGGCTCGAGGAAAAACTGTTTTTT. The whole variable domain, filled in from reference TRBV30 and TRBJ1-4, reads SQTIHQWPATLVQPVGSPLSLECTVEGTSNPNLYWYRQAAGRGLQLLFYSVGIGQISSEVPQNLSASRPQDRQFILSSKKLLLSDSGFYLCAWGGLEEKLFFGSGTQLSVL.

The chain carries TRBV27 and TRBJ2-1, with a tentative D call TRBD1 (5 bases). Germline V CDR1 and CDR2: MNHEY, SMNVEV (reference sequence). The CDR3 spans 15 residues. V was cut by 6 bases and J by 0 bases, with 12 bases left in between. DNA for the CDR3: TGTGCCAGCAGCTACTGGACAACCTCCTACAATGAGCAGTTCTTC. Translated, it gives CASSYWTTSYNEQFF.

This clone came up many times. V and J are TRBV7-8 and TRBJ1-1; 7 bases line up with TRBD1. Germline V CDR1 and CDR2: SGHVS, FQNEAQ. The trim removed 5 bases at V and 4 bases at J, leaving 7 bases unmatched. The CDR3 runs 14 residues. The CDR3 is CASSDQQGSTEAFF. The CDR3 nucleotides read TGTGCCAGCAGCGACCAACAGGGGAGCACTGAAGCTTTCTTT.

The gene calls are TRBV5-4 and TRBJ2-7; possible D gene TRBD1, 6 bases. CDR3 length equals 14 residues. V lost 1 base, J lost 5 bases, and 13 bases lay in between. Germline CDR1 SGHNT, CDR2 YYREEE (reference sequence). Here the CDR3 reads CASSLKTRGHEQYF. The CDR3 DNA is TGTGCCAGCAGCTTGAAAACCAGGGGCCACGAGCAGTACTTC.

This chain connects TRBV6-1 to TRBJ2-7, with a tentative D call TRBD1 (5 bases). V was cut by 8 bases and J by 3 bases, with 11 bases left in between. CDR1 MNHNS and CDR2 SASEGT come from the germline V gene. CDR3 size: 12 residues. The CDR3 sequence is CASGPGNYEQYF. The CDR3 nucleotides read TGTGCCAGCGGTCCAGGGAACTACGAGCAGTACTTC.

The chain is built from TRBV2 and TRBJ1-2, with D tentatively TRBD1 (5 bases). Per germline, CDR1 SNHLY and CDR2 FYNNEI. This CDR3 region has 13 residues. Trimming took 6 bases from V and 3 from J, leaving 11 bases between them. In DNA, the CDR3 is TGTGCCAGCAGCTTACAGGCGGACTATGGCTACACCTTC. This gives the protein CASSLQADYGYTF.

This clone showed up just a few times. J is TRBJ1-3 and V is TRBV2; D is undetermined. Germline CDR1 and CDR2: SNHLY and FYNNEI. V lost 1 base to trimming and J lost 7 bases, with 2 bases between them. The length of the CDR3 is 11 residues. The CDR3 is CASSEVNTIYF. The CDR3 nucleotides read TGTGCCAGCAGTGAAGTTAACACCATATATTTT.

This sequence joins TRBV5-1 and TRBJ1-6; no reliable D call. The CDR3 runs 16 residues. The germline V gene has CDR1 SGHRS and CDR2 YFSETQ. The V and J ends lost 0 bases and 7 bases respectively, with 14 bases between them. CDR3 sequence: CASSLGTGMENSPLHF. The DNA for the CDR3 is TGCGCCAGCAGCTTGGGAACGGGTATGGAGAATTCACCCCTCCACTTT.

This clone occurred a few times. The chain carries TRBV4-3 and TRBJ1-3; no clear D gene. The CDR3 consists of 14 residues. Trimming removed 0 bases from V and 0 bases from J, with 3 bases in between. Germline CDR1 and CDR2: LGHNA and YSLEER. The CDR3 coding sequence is TGCGCCAGCAGCCAAGAGGTCTCTGGAAACACCATATATTTT. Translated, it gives CASSQEVSGNTIYF.

This chain's CDR3 is CASSYTDRPGYQPQHF. CDR3 bases: TGTGCCAGCAGTTACACGGACAGGCCGGGGTATCAGCCCCAGCATTTT. V gene TRBV6-6 combines with J gene TRBJ1-5; TRBD1 matches 7 bases. Germline CDR1 MNHNY, CDR2 SVGAGI (reference sequence). With V trimmed by 2 bases and J by 5 bases, 9 bases remained unmatched. CDR3 length equals 16 residues.

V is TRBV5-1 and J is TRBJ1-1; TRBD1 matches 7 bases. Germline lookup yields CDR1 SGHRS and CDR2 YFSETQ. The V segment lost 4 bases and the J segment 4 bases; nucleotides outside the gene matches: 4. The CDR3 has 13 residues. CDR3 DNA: TGCGCCAGCAGCCCCGGACAGGTCACTGAAGCTTTCTTT. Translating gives CASSPGQVTEAFF.

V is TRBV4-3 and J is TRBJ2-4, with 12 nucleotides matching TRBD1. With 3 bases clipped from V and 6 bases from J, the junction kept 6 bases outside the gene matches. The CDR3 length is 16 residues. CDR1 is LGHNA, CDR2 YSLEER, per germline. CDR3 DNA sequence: TGCGCCAGCAGCCAGACGCCGGGACAGGGGGCAAACATTCAGTACTTC. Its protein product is CASSQTPGQGANIQYF.

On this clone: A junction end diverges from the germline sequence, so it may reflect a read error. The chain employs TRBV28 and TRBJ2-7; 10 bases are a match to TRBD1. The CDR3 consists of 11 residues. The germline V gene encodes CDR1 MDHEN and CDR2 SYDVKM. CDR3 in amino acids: CASNSGTGDHF. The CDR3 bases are TGTGCCAGCAATTCCGGGACAGGGGACCACTTC.

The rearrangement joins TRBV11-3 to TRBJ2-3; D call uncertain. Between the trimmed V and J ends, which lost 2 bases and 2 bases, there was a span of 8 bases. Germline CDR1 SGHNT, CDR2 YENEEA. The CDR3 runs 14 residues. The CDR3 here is CASSLRGVTDTQYF. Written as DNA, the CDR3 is TGTGCCAGCAGCTTACGTGGGGTCACAGATACGCAGTATTTT.

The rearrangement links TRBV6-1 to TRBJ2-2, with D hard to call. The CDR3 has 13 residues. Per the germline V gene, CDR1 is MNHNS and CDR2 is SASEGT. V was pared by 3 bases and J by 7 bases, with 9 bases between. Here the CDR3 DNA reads TGTGCCAGCAGTGATTACAGAGGCGGGGAGCTGTTTTTT. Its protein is CASSDYRGGELFF.

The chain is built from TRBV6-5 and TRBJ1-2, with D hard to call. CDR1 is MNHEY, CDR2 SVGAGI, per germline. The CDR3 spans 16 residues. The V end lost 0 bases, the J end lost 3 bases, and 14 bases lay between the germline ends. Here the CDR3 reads CASSYSRRLTYYGYTF. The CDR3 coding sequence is TGTGCCAGCAGTTACTCTAGAAGACTTACCTACTATGGCTACACCTTC.

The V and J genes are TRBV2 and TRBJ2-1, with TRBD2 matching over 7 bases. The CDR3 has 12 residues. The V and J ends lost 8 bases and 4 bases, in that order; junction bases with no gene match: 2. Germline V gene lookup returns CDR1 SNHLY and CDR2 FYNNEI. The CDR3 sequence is CASGTTYNEQFF. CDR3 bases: TGTGCCAGCGGGACTACATACAATGAGCAGTTCTTC. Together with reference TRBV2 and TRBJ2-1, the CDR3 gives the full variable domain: EPEVTQTPSHQVTQMGQEVILRCVPISNHLYFYWYRQILGQKVEFLVSFYNNEISEKSEIFDDQFSVERPDGSNFTLKIRSTKLEDSAMYFCASGTTYNEQFFGPGTRLTVL.